The source of this T cell receptor (beta chain) is a study of a mutant IDH1 vaccine in newly diagnosed glioma. The wider study: In some groups vaccination began 4-6 weeks post-radiotherapy; others received it with temozolomide. Notes on the study in general: Patients showed vaccine-induced immune responses at a rate of around 93%. It seemed that pseudoprogression was not linked to changes in the top peripheral T cell clonotypes.

Turning to this clone: The antigen remains undetermined.

Time point defined: week 5, during vaccination. Every single dose of the vaccine, 300 ug of mutant IDH1 20-mer peptide, came with topical imiquimod. Every donor had a new WHO grade 3 or 4 astrocytoma that was IDH1-mutant, with loss of nuclear ATRX. The protocol was immunoSEQ multiplex PCR, while the TCRdb copy is restricted to in-frame clones and leaves out a portion. The repertoire consists of 25,000 to 30,000 clones, with 70% to 90% occurring once and the leading ten covering 20% to 25%. Germline CDR1 and CDR2: SGHDT and YYEEEE. Trimming left V 5 bases short and J 6 bases short, with 11 bases between. The CDR3 runs 13 residues.

Sample: PBMCs, taken from a glioma patient whose treatment included an IDH1 peptide vaccine. The receptor was derived from a man younger than 30 with glioma. This rearrangement joins TRBV5-6 to TRBJ2-2; D not certain. CDR3 sequence (DNA): TGTGCCAGCAGGCAGGCCGAAGCCGGGGAGCTGTTTTTT. Protein sequence: CASRQAEAGELFF.